Listed below are T cell receptor beta chains from one sample, sequenced in a study of long-term antiretroviral therapy in people with HIV. This table comes from immunoSEQ multiplex PCR, and its TCRdb copy is limited to in-frame clones, with some not included. This sample has 20,000 to 25,000 clones; 80% to 90% occur once, and the top ten carry 6.5% to 8.5%. The material sequenced was unsorted PBMCs, taken 0.2 years before starting antiretroviral therapy. Every receptor here comes from a man aged 18 to 30 with HIV. Both conserved end residues are part of each CDR3. Fields, in order: clone size, D gene, V gene, J gene, CDR3 DNA, CDR3 protein. D genes are given only for firm matches. The size entry is marked missing in some rows and otherwise reads once, few, many or a size class.

clone size: .
D gene: TRBD1
V gene: TRBV9
J gene: TRBJ1-3
CDR3 DNA: TGTGCCAGCAGCGCGAAACCGACAGATAAAGGGACAGTAAGGGGAAACACCATATATTTT
CDR3 protein: CASSAKPTDKGTVRGNTIYF

clone size: .
D gene: .
V gene: TRBV4-3
J gene: TRBJ2-1
CDR3 DNA: TGCGCCAGCAGCCAAGAGGGTACGGATGAGCAGTTCTTC
CDR3 protein: CASSQEGTDEQFF

clone size: .
D gene: .
V gene: TRBV27
J gene: TRBJ1-2
CDR3 DNA: TGTGCCAGCACCCATGGCTACACCTTC
CDR3 protein: CASTHGYTF

clone size: .
D gene: .
V gene: TRBV7-9
J gene: TRBJ1-1
CDR3 DNA: TGTGCCAGCAGCTTAGAAGCCGGGTGGATCACTGAAGCTTTCTTT
CDR3 protein: CASSLEAGWITEAFF

clone size: few
D gene: .
V gene: TRBV27
J gene: TRBJ1-2
CDR3 DNA: TGTGCCAGAAGGGCCCATAACTATGGCTACACCTTC
CDR3 protein: CARRAHNYGYTF

clone size: .
D gene: .
V gene: TRBV9
J gene: TRBJ2-5
CDR3 DNA: TGTGCCAGCAGCCCCGGGGGACAACTTATGCAGACCCAGTACTTC
CDR3 protein: CASSPGGQLMQTQYF

clone size: .
D gene: .
V gene: TRBV5-1
J gene: TRBJ1-1
CDR3 DNA: TGCGCCAGCAGCTTGCGCCCACAGGCGAACACTGAAGCTTTCTTT
CDR3 protein: CASSLRPQANTEAFF

clone size: .
D gene: TRBD1
V gene: TRBV7-8
J gene: TRBJ2-7
CDR3 DNA: TGTGCCAGCAGCATCCGACAGGGGATCCACGAGCAGTACTTC
CDR3 protein: CASSIRQGIHEQYF

clone size: once
D gene: .
V gene: TRBV5-1
J gene: TRBJ2-1
CDR3 DNA: TGCGCCAGCAGCCTCGGGGTTTACAATGAGCAGTTCTTC
CDR3 protein: CASSLGVYNEQFF

clone size: .
D gene: .
V gene: TRBV6-1
J gene: TRBJ1-2
CDR3 DNA: TGTGCCAGCAGTGAATCAGGGGGCTACACCTTC
CDR3 protein: CASSESGGYTF

clone size: .
D gene: .
V gene: TRBV7-3
J gene: TRBJ2-1
CDR3 DNA: TGTGCCAGCAGCCCGAGGCGAGAAACAGATGAGCAGTTCTTC
CDR3 protein: CASSPRRETDEQFF

clone size: few
D gene: .
V gene: TRBV20-1
J gene: TRBJ1-1
CDR3 DNA: TGCAGTGACAGACTTAACACTGAAGCTTTCTTT
CDR3 protein: CSDRLNTEAFF

clone size: medium-sized
D gene: .
V gene: TRBV28
J gene: TRBJ2-7
CDR3 DNA: TGTGCCAGCAGTTTTGGGACAAACTACGAGCAGTACTTC
CDR3 protein: CASSFGTNYEQYF

clone size: medium-sized
D gene: TRBD2
V gene: TRBV27
J gene: TRBJ2-1
CDR3 DNA: TGTGCCAGCAGCTTCAACCTGGGGAGGGCGTGGTACAATGAGCAGTTCTTC
CDR3 protein: CASSFNLGRAWYNEQFF

clone size: .
D gene: TRBD1
V gene: TRBV7-6
J gene: TRBJ1-1
CDR3 DNA: TGTGCCAGCACCCCGGGGACAGAGAACACTGAAGCTTTCTTT
CDR3 protein: CASTPGTENTEAFF

clone size: .
D gene: .
V gene: TRBV11-2
J gene: TRBJ1-5
CDR3 DNA: TGTGCCAGCAGCTTTTTCTGGGGCAGGAGCAATCAGCCCCAGCATTTT
CDR3 protein: CASSFFWGRSNQPQHF

clone size: .
D gene: .
V gene: TRBV2
J gene: TRBJ2-7
CDR3 DNA: TGTGCCAGCAACCCGACACGGGACTCCTACGAGCAGTACTTC
CDR3 protein: CASNPTRDSYEQYF

clone size: .
D gene: TRBD1
V gene: TRBV19
J gene: TRBJ1-2
CDR3 DNA: TGTGCCAGTAGTATAGCGACAGGGGCTCAGACCTTC
CDR3 protein: CASSIATGAQTF

clone size: .
D gene: .
V gene: TRBV7-9
J gene: TRBJ1-4
CDR3 DNA: TGTGCCAGCAGCTTACGTGTTTTAGACAGCGAAAAACTGTTTTTT
CDR3 protein: CASSLRVLDSEKLFF

clone size: .
D gene: .
V gene: TRBV29-1
J gene: TRBJ2-3
CDR3 DNA: TGCAGCGTTGCTTTTCGGGGACAAGATACGCAGTATTTT
CDR3 protein: CSVAFRGQDTQYF

clone size: .
D gene: .
V gene: TRBV9
J gene: TRBJ2-1
CDR3 DNA: TGTGCCAGCAGCGGGACGACCGCAGGTACTGAGAATGAGCAGTTCTTC
CDR3 protein: CASSGTTAGTENEQFF

clone size: .
D gene: .
V gene: TRBV9
J gene: TRBJ2-6
CDR3 DNA: TGTGCCAGCAGCGTAGGGGGTTGGGTCTCTGGGGCCAACGTCCTGACTTTC
CDR3 protein: CASSVGGWVSGANVLTF

clone size: .
D gene: TRBD2
V gene: TRBV6-1
J gene: TRBJ2-3
CDR3 DNA: TGTGCCAGCAGTGAGGGACTAGCGGACACCCGCACAGATACGCAGTATTTT
CDR3 protein: CASSEGLADTRTDTQYF

clone size: .
D gene: .
V gene: TRBV27
J gene: TRBJ2-3
CDR3 DNA: TGTGCCAGCAGCGGACAGCACACAGATACGCAGTATTTT
CDR3 protein: CASSGQHTDTQYF